Listed below are T cell receptor beta chains from one sample, sequenced in a study of cytomegalovirus exposure and HLA in healthy donors. Libraries were prepared by immunoSEQ multiplex PCR; TCRdb keeps only in-frame clonotypes and omits some of them. The table has about 160,000 clones, around 81% seen once. Input material: PBMCs. These TCRs come from a man aged 25-45 years in good health and CMV-seropositive. Both conserved end residues are trimmed from each CDR3. The D gene is left open where the match is weak.

TRBJ1-1 TRBV5-1 TRBD1 ASSPDRGDTEAF
TRBJ2-3 TRBV5-1 TRBD2 ASMGVAGGPGTDTQY
TRBJ1-5 TRBV19 NA ASSIGHRREVAQPQH
TRBJ1-5 TRBV6-6 NA ASGRGVETQH
TRBJ2-2 TRBV6-6 TRBD2 ASSYYAGGSGELF
TRBJ1-2 TRBV6-4 NA ASSAVGGLYGYT
TRBJ2-1 TRBV4-1 TRBD2 ASSQGTSGGYNEQF
TRBJ1-6 TRBV7-3 TRBD1 ASSTGTGYSPLH
TRBJ2-1 TRBV18 NA ASSPIRGSSYNEQF
TRBJ1-6 TRBV4-3 NA ASSHSGTSVDNSPLH
TRBJ2-7 TRBV27 NA ASSPTVTIYEQY
TRBJ2-7 TRBV7-9 TRBD1 ASSLGTGFYEQY
TRBJ2-5 TRBV5-4 TRBD2 ASSAGTSGVQETQY
TRBJ1-6 TRBV4-3 NA ASSPGGGSPLH
TRBJ1-1 TRBV6-6 TRBD1 ASSGTGRGLEAF
TRBJ1-3 TRBV6-6 NA ASSYPGHSSGNTIY
TRBJ2-3 TRBV2 TRBD1 ASSEQGAVADTQY
TRBJ1-1 TRBV2 NA ASTTLAMYTEAF
TRBJ2-5 TRBV11-3 TRBD2 ASSLDSGGRQETQY
TRBJ1-4 TRBV25-1 NA ASSEWGRDDEKLF
TRBJ1-6 TRBV4-1 TRBD1 ASSRTGGSNSPLH
TRBJ1-1 TRBV18 NA ASSPPGRGTEAF
TRBJ1-4 TRBV9 TRBD1 ASSVGGQGGEKLF
TRBJ1-2 TRBV9 NA ASSVESGDYGYT
TRBJ2-1 TRBV29-1 TRBD2 SLRDYNNNEQF
TRBJ2-3 TRBV9 NA ASSEENRFGTDTQY
TRBJ1-4 TRBV4-3 NA ASSQAVGSRNEKLF
TRBJ2-1 TRBV4-3 TRBD2 ASSQDRLAGGYNSYNEQF
TRBJ1-2 TRBV11-2 TRBD1 ASSPRQGQDYGYT
TRBJ2-1 TRBV2 TRBD2 ASSLRLAVPNEQF
TRBJ2-1 TRBV19 TRBD2 ASRVTSGGWAYNEQF
TRBJ2-7 TRBV6-5 NA ASSLDSAYEQY
TRBJ1-2 TRBV7-9 NA ASSEGGGDPRGYT
TRBJ2-3 TRBV6-4 TRBD2 ASSALTSGVTDTQY
TRBJ2-7 TRBV18 NA ASSPFPGQTYEQY
TRBJ2-1 TRBV19 NA ASSGFGDSSYNEQF
TRBJ2-3 TRBV11-2 TRBD2 ASSLRGSGGVDTQY
TRBJ2-7 TRBV6-5 NA ASSDTYEQY
TRBJ1-2 TRBV6-5 NA ASLRVGSAYGYT
TRBJ1-5 TRBV6-9 NA ASTFTLRDQDQPQH
TRBJ2-3 TRBV19 TRBD2 ASSIGLAGGRSTDTQY
TRBJ2-7 TRBV10-1 NA ASSSGAVRREQY
TRBJ2-2 TRBV7-2 TRBD2 ASSLNGGAAGELF
TRBJ1-6 TRBV5-6 NA ASSIHQQTYNSPLH
TRBJ1-4 TRBV7-9 TRBD1 ASSPGQGWEKLF
TRBJ1-1 TRBV18 TRBD1 ASSQGQGGWSTEAF
TRBJ2-5 TRBV7-2 TRBD1 ASSFNKGAGETQY
TRBJ1-5 TRBV27 TRBD1 ASSFNPTPGQASNQPQH
TRBJ1-5 TRBV6-1 NA ASSEAGVSNQPQH
TRBJ2-1 TRBV5-1 NA ASSLETSNEQF
TRBJ1-6 TRBV19 TRBD1 ASSPDRFISPLH